The text below deals with one T cell receptor (beta chain). Method: immunoSEQ multiplex PCR; TCRdb's copy keeps in-frame clones and lacks some. The table shows just over 350,000 clones, with about 88% occurring only once. V lost 3 bases, J lost 0 bases, and 8 bases lay in between. The germline CDR1 and CDR2 sequences are SQVTM and ANQGSEA. The CDR3 contains 13 residues. Treatment noted: approximately 18 received Ad26.COV2.S at low or high dose, single or two shots; several received placebo; per-sample allocation not given. The study sampled participants on day 63 after the first vaccine or placebo injection. The data were taken from a study of Ad26.COV2.S vaccination and SARS-CoV-2 variants.

The rearrangement joins TRBV29-1 to TRBJ1-1; D not resolved. Sequences were derived from peripheral blood, sampled in a trial of Ad26.COV2.S vaccine versus placebo. This sequence was found in a person between 18 and 65 years old who received the Ad26.COV2.S COVID-19 vaccine or a placebo. CDR3 in amino acids: CSVDPRLNTEAFF. CDR3 nucleotides: TGCAGCGTTGATCCCAGACTGAACACTGAAGCTTTCTTT.